This is a list of T cell receptor beta chains from one sample in a study of T cells in Graves' hyperthyroidism and ophthalmopathy. One entry per CDR3 protein results from TCRdb running MiXCR on the multiplex PCR reads. The sample holds roughly 350,000 distinct CDR3 sequences, 14% seen once. The sample consisted of blood. Receptors were obtained from a woman aged 30 to 39 with Graves' ophthalmopathy. Both conserved end residues are part of each CDR3. Each record gives: CDR3 DNA, CDR3 protein, V gene, CDR3 length, D gene, clone size, J gene. D genes are given only for firm matches. Only part of the rows carry a size: once, few, many, or a class if the clone is expanded.

CDR3 DNA: TGTGCCACCAGTGATTTGGGGACAGGGCCCTACAATGAGCAGTTCTTC
CDR3 protein: CATSDLGTGPYNEQFF
V gene: TRBV24-1
CDR3 length: 16
D gene: TRBD1
clone size: -
J gene: TRBJ2-1

CDR3 DNA: TGTGCCAGCAGTAAGACCCTAGGGGTGTCCTACAATGAGCAGTTCTTC
CDR3 protein: CASSKTLGVSYNEQFF
V gene: TRBV6-1
CDR3 length: 16
D gene: -
clone size: few
J gene: TRBJ2-1

CDR3 DNA: TGTGCCAGCAGTGAATGGCCCGGGGGGATCAATAGCAATCAGCCCCAGCATTTT
CDR3 protein: CASSEWPGGINSNQPQHF
V gene: TRBV2
CDR3 length: 18
D gene: -
clone size: many
J gene: TRBJ1-5

CDR3 DNA: TGTGCCAGCAGTGACGCCACGGAGACCCAGTACTTC
CDR3 protein: CASSDATETQYF
V gene: TRBV2
CDR3 length: 12
D gene: -
clone size: many
J gene: TRBJ2-5

CDR3 DNA: TGTGCCAGCACCGGGACATCAAATCAGCCCCAGCATTTT
CDR3 protein: CASTGTSNQPQHF
V gene: TRBV12-3/TRBV12-4
CDR3 length: 13
D gene: -
clone size: many
J gene: TRBJ1-5

CDR3 DNA: TGTGCCAGCTCACCAGTGGCAGATCGAGGGGAGCTGTTTTTT
CDR3 protein: CASSPVADRGELFF
V gene: TRBV18
CDR3 length: 14
D gene: -
clone size: many
J gene: TRBJ2-2

CDR3 DNA: TGTGCCAGCAGTCTTACCCTAGGACAGATCTATAATTCACCCCTCCACTTT
CDR3 protein: CASSLTLGQIYNSPLHF
V gene: TRBV11-2
CDR3 length: 17
D gene: -
clone size: many
J gene: TRBJ1-6

CDR3 DNA: TGTGCCAGCAGGTTTTGGTCAGAGGGTGTGTACAAGCGGTTCTTC
CDR3 protein: CASRFWSEGVYKRFF
V gene: TRBV7-4
CDR3 length: 15
D gene: -
clone size: -
J gene: TRBJ2-1

CDR3 DNA: TGTGCCAGCAGAATAGCGGGGGGGCGAGAGACCCAGTACTTC
CDR3 protein: CASRIAGGRETQYF
V gene: TRBV12-3/TRBV12-4
CDR3 length: 14
D gene: TRBD2
clone size: many
J gene: TRBJ2-5

CDR3 DNA: TGCAGTACAAGTAGCGGCTACGAGCAGTACTTC
CDR3 protein: CSTSSGYEQYF
V gene: TRBV20-1
CDR3 length: 11
D gene: -
clone size: -
J gene: TRBJ2-7

CDR3 DNA: TGTGCCAGCAGCGTAGGGCTCGGGGAGACCCAGTACTTC
CDR3 protein: CASSVGLGETQYF
V gene: TRBV9
CDR3 length: 13
D gene: -
clone size: many
J gene: TRBJ2-5

CDR3 DNA: TGTGCCAGCAGCTTAGGAGCGGACAATGAGCAGTTCTTC
CDR3 protein: CASSLGADNEQFF
V gene: TRBV7-9
CDR3 length: 13
D gene: -
clone size: many
J gene: TRBJ2-1

CDR3 DNA: TGTGCCAGCAGTCCTGGGACAGGGGGAGGCTACGAGCAGTACTTC
CDR3 protein: CASSPGTGGGYEQYF
V gene: TRBV27
CDR3 length: 15
D gene: TRBD1
clone size: many
J gene: TRBJ2-7

CDR3 DNA: TGTGCCACCAGTGATTTTACAGAATATGGAAACACCATATATTTT
CDR3 protein: CATSDFTEYGNTIYF
V gene: TRBV24-1
CDR3 length: 15
D gene: -
clone size: -
J gene: TRBJ1-3

CDR3 DNA: TGTGCCAGCGGAGACGGTAGCAATCAGCCCCAGCATTTT
CDR3 protein: CASGDGSNQPQHF
V gene: TRBV6-5
CDR3 length: 13
D gene: -
clone size: few
J gene: TRBJ1-5

CDR3 DNA: TGTGCCAGCAGTGAGCTGACAGGGAGCTATGGCTACACCTTC
CDR3 protein: CASSELTGSYGYTF
V gene: TRBV28
CDR3 length: 14
D gene: TRBD1
clone size: many
J gene: TRBJ1-2

CDR3 DNA: TGTGCCAGCAGCTTTTCAGCCGGGGAAGAGACCCAGTACTTC
CDR3 protein: CASSFSAGEETQYF
V gene: TRBV11-2
CDR3 length: 14
D gene: -
clone size: many
J gene: TRBJ2-5

CDR3 DNA: TGCAGTGCTACAGCAGATACGCAGTATTTT
CDR3 protein: CSATADTQYF
V gene: TRBV20-1
CDR3 length: 10
D gene: -
clone size: many
J gene: TRBJ2-3

CDR3 DNA: TGTGCCAGCAGCCCTAGCTACCGACAGACCGGAAACTCTGGAAACACCATATATTTT
CDR3 protein: CASSPSYRQTGNSGNTIYF
V gene: TRBV7-9
CDR3 length: 19
D gene: -
clone size: many
J gene: TRBJ1-3

CDR3 DNA: TGTGCCAGCACCGGGGCGGGGGGGGCCAACGTCCTGACTTTC
CDR3 protein: CASTGAGGANVLTF
V gene: TRBV25-1
CDR3 length: 14
D gene: -
clone size: -
J gene: TRBJ2-6

CDR3 DNA: TGTGCCTGGAGTCGGGGGGCTAATGAGCAGTTCTTC
CDR3 protein: CAWSRGANEQFF
V gene: TRBV30
CDR3 length: 12
D gene: -
clone size: few
J gene: TRBJ2-1

CDR3 DNA: TGTGCTAGTGGCTGGACAGTGGGTGGCTACACCTTC
CDR3 protein: CASGWTVGGYTF
V gene: TRBV12-5
CDR3 length: 12
D gene: -
clone size: many
J gene: TRBJ1-2

CDR3 DNA: TGTGCCGGCAGTTTAGTGGGGGGTACGCAGTATTTT
CDR3 protein: CAGSLVGGTQYF
V gene: TRBV12-3/TRBV12-4
CDR3 length: 12
D gene: -
clone size: few
J gene: TRBJ2-3

CDR3 DNA: TGTGCCAGTAACGCCCCTAACAATGAGCAGTTCTTC
CDR3 protein: CASNAPNNEQFF
V gene: TRBV19
CDR3 length: 12
D gene: -
clone size: -
J gene: TRBJ2-1

CDR3 DNA: TGCAGTGCCGATACTAGCGGGGGGAGCACAGATACGCAGTATTTT
CDR3 protein: CSADTSGGSTDTQYF
V gene: TRBV20-1
CDR3 length: 15
D gene: TRBD2
clone size: many
J gene: TRBJ2-3

CDR3 DNA: TGTGCCAGCAGTTTCCTCCGGACAGGGGGCACAGATACGCAGTATTTT
CDR3 protein: CASSFLRTGGTDTQYF
V gene: TRBV27
CDR3 length: 16
D gene: TRBD1
clone size: many
J gene: TRBJ2-3

CDR3 DNA: TGCGCCAGCAGTGAGCCCCTGGGACAGGCGGGGATGGGGAACGAGCAGTACTTC
CDR3 protein: CASSEPLGQAGMGNEQYF
V gene: TRBV10-2
CDR3 length: 18
D gene: TRBD1
clone size: many
J gene: TRBJ2-7

CDR3 DNA: TGTGCCAGCAGTTACCGGGGCAGGGGGCTCGGCTACACCTTC
CDR3 protein: CASSYRGRGLGYTF
V gene: TRBV6-5
CDR3 length: 14
D gene: TRBD1
clone size: -
J gene: TRBJ1-2

CDR3 DNA: TGTGCCAGCAGCTTGGAACCAGAAAATCAGCCCCAGCATTTT
CDR3 protein: CASSLEPENQPQHF
V gene: TRBV5-8
CDR3 length: 14
D gene: -
clone size: -
J gene: TRBJ1-5

CDR3 DNA: TGTGCCAGCAGCCAAGATAGTCGGGGTACGCGTGGAAACACCATATATTTT
CDR3 protein: CASSQDSRGTRGNTIYF
V gene: TRBV14
CDR3 length: 17
D gene: -
clone size: -
J gene: TRBJ1-3

CDR3 DNA: TGTGCCAGCAGCTTCCTAGGGGGATCGGGAAACACCATATATTTT
CDR3 protein: CASSFLGGSGNTIYF
V gene: TRBV11-2
CDR3 length: 15
D gene: -
clone size: many
J gene: TRBJ1-3

CDR3 DNA: TGTGCCAGCAGTTTTGGGCCGGGGGAGGAGACCCAGTACTTC
CDR3 protein: CASSFGPGEETQYF
V gene: TRBV6-1
CDR3 length: 14
D gene: -
clone size: -
J gene: TRBJ2-5

CDR3 DNA: TGTGCCAGCAGCCCCAACATCGTAGTAAGGAGACTCGGGGAGCAGTACTTC
CDR3 protein: CASSPNIVVRRLGEQYF
V gene: TRBV7-9
CDR3 length: 17
D gene: -
clone size: -
J gene: TRBJ2-7

CDR3 DNA: TGTGCCAGCAGTCCACCACTCCAAGGAATGGAGATCCACGAGCAGTACTTC
CDR3 protein: CASSPPLQGMEIHEQYF
V gene: TRBV28
CDR3 length: 17
D gene: -
clone size: many
J gene: TRBJ2-7

CDR3 DNA: TGTGCCAGTCGACGGCGGGGGGAGGCAGATACGCAGTATTTT
CDR3 protein: CASRRRGEADTQYF
V gene: TRBV12-3/TRBV12-4
CDR3 length: 14
D gene: TRBD2
clone size: many
J gene: TRBJ2-3

CDR3 DNA: TGTGCCAGTAGTATTAGTCCTAACACTGAAGCTTTCTTT
CDR3 protein: CASSISPNTEAFF
V gene: TRBV19
CDR3 length: 13
D gene: -
clone size: many
J gene: TRBJ1-1

CDR3 DNA: TGTGCCAGCAGTTTAACCGGAGCCAAAAACATTCAGTACTTC
CDR3 protein: CASSLTGAKNIQYF
V gene: TRBV27
CDR3 length: 14
D gene: -
clone size: many
J gene: TRBJ2-4

CDR3 DNA: TGTGCTAGTGGGGACAGGGAAATCGCAAGCAATCAGCCCCAGCATTTT
CDR3 protein: CASGDREIASNQPQHF
V gene: TRBV12-5
CDR3 length: 16
D gene: TRBD1
clone size: few
J gene: TRBJ1-5

CDR3 DNA: TGTGCCAGCAGCTTTCAAGGGACGCGAGGCGGGGACTTC
CDR3 protein: CASSFQGTRGGDF
V gene: TRBV5-5
CDR3 length: 13
D gene: -
clone size: -
J gene: TRBJ2-5

CDR3 DNA: TGCAGTGCTGGCCGGGACAGGGGAGGAAGCACAGATACGCAGTATTTT
CDR3 protein: CSAGRDRGGSTDTQYF
V gene: TRBV20-1
CDR3 length: 16
D gene: TRBD1
clone size: -
J gene: TRBJ2-3

CDR3 DNA: TGTGCCTGGAGGGGTAGGGGGGCTTTTTACAATGAGCAGTTCTTC
CDR3 protein: CAWRGRGAFYNEQFF
V gene: TRBV30
CDR3 length: 15
D gene: -
clone size: many
J gene: TRBJ2-1

CDR3 DNA: TGTGCCAGCAGCCAGAGGGCTAGCGGGGGGTTGAGTGAGCAGTTCTTC
CDR3 protein: CASSQRASGGLSEQFF
V gene: TRBV7-2
CDR3 length: 16
D gene: TRBD2
clone size: many
J gene: TRBJ2-1

CDR3 DNA: TGCGCCAGCAGCCGGGGCTTGGAGGGAGATACGCAGTATTTT
CDR3 protein: CASSRGLEGDTQYF
V gene: TRBV5-1
CDR3 length: 14
D gene: -
clone size: -
J gene: TRBJ2-3

CDR3 DNA: TGTGCCAGCAGCCCCTATTCTGCCCAAGAGACCCAGTACTTC
CDR3 protein: CASSPYSAQETQYF
V gene: TRBV12-3/TRBV12-4
CDR3 length: 14
D gene: -
clone size: few
J gene: TRBJ2-5

CDR3 DNA: TGTGCCAGCAGTTTCGTAGCCCTCGGCACAGATACGCAGTATTTT
CDR3 protein: CASSFVALGTDTQYF
V gene: TRBV28
CDR3 length: 15
D gene: -
clone size: many
J gene: TRBJ2-3

CDR3 DNA: TGTGCCAGCCTGGGACAGGGGCGCGATTCACCCCTCCACTTT
CDR3 protein: CASLGQGRDSPLHF
V gene: TRBV2
CDR3 length: 14
D gene: TRBD1
clone size: -
J gene: TRBJ1-6

CDR3 DNA: TGTGCCACCAGTGACGCAGTAGCGGGGGGGTACAATGAGCAGTTCTTC
CDR3 protein: CATSDAVAGGYNEQFF
V gene: TRBV24-1
CDR3 length: 16
D gene: TRBD2
clone size: many
J gene: TRBJ2-1

CDR3 DNA: TGTGCCAGCAGCCTAAGACTTATAAATGAAAAACTGTTTTTT
CDR3 protein: CASSLRLINEKLFF
V gene: TRBV7-8
CDR3 length: 14
D gene: -
clone size: many
J gene: TRBJ1-4

CDR3 DNA: TGTGCCAGCAGTAGACTAGCGGGGGTTAACACCGGGGAGCTGTTTTTT
CDR3 protein: CASSRLAGVNTGELFF
V gene: TRBV6-2/TRBV6-3
CDR3 length: 16
D gene: TRBD2
clone size: -
J gene: TRBJ2-2

CDR3 DNA: TGTGCCAGCACCGTCGGGACAGGACTCTATGGCTACACCTTC
CDR3 protein: CASTVGTGLYGYTF
V gene: TRBV28
CDR3 length: 14
D gene: TRBD1
clone size: few
J gene: TRBJ1-2

CDR3 DNA: TGTGCCAGCAGTGAGGGGGATTCGAGCAATCAGCCCCAGCATTTT
CDR3 protein: CASSEGDSSNQPQHF
V gene: TRBV2
CDR3 length: 15
D gene: -
clone size: many
J gene: TRBJ1-5

CDR3 DNA: TGTGCCAGCAGCCACCCGGGACAGGGTATCGAGCAGTACTTC
CDR3 protein: CASSHPGQGIEQYF
V gene: TRBV11-2
CDR3 length: 14
D gene: TRBD1
clone size: few
J gene: TRBJ2-7

CDR3 DNA: TGCAGTGCTAGAGAAACCCAGGGGCTCGGCTACACCTTC
CDR3 protein: CSARETQGLGYTF
V gene: TRBV20-1
CDR3 length: 13
D gene: -
clone size: -
J gene: TRBJ1-2

CDR3 DNA: TGTGCCACGAGATCCTACAATGAGCAGTTCTTC
CDR3 protein: CATRSYNEQFF
V gene: TRBV24-1
CDR3 length: 11
D gene: -
clone size: many
J gene: TRBJ2-1

CDR3 DNA: TGCAGTGCTAGGACGAATAATTCACCCCTCCACTTT
CDR3 protein: CSARTNNSPLHF
V gene: TRBV20-1
CDR3 length: 12
D gene: -
clone size: -
J gene: TRBJ1-6

CDR3 DNA: TGTGCCAGCAGCTTGGGTGGACAGGGTCAGGTGGAGCAGTACTTC
CDR3 protein: CASSLGGQGQVEQYF
V gene: TRBV5-6
CDR3 length: 15
D gene: TRBD1
clone size: -
J gene: TRBJ2-7

CDR3 DNA: TGTGCCAGCAGTTACAGGAGTATGAACACTGAAGCTTTCTTT
CDR3 protein: CASSYRSMNTEAFF
V gene: TRBV6-5
CDR3 length: 14
D gene: -
clone size: many
J gene: TRBJ1-1

CDR3 DNA: TGCAGCGTTGAAGTAGGGACAGGGAGTGGAAGTGAAGCGAATCAGCCCCAGCATTTT
CDR3 protein: CSVEVGTGSGSEANQPQHF
V gene: TRBV29-1
CDR3 length: 19
D gene: TRBD1
clone size: many
J gene: TRBJ1-5

CDR3 DNA: TGTGCCAGCAGCTTACTTACCTTCTACGAGCAGTACTTC
CDR3 protein: CASSLLTFYEQYF
V gene: TRBV7-9
CDR3 length: 13
D gene: -
clone size: -
J gene: TRBJ2-7